This T cell receptor (beta chain) is drawn from a study of CD8+ T cells in alopecia areata. Overall study: The drug, oral tofacitinib, was given to treated patients at 5 to 10 mg twice daily.

Points from the study as a whole: Tofacitinib significantly brought down scalp clonality and expanded CD8+ clones among top 100.

This clone was seen a few times. Its specificity is not known. It was cDNA, reverse transcribed from extracted RNA, that served as the sequencing template. Produced via immunoSEQ multiplex PCR; TCRdb's table is partial and in-frame only. The table shows under 150,000 clones, with roughly 50% occurring only once. Treatment here: oral pan-JAK inhibitor, 5-10 mg twice daily. Per the germline V gene, CDR1 is GTSNPN and CDR2 is SVGIG (reference sequence). The CDR3 extends over 19 amino acids. The V gene end was trimmed by 0 bases and the J gene end by 5 bases; junction bases not matched to a gene: 16. The sequences come from CD4+ T cells sorted from blood, collected at week 24, from a patient treated with tofacitinib. V and J are TRBV30 and TRBJ1-6; 7 bases agree with TRBD1. This receptor was identified in a human donor with alopecia areata. The CDR3 nucleotides read TGTGCCTGGAGTGTACAAGGTTGGGACAGACAGGAAGATAATTCACCCCTCCACTTT. Protein product: CAWSVQGWDRQEDNSPLHF.